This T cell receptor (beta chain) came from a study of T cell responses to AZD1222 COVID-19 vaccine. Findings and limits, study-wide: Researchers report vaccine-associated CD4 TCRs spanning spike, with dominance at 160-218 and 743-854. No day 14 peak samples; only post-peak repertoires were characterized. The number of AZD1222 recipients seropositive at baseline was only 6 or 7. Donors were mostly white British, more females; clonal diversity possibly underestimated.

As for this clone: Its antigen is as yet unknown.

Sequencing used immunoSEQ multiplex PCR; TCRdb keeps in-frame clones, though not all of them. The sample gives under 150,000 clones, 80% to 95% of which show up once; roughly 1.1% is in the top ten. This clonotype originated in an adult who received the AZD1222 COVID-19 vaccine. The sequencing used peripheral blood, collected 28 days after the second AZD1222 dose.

CDR3 residues: CASSLVGTGPGYGYTF. CDR3 sequence (DNA): TGTGCCAGCAGCTTGGTAGGGACAGGGCCAGGCTATGGCTACACCTTC. The J gene is TRBJ1-2, the V gene TRBV5-6; TRBD1 matches at 9 bases. Germline V gives CDR1 SGHDT, CDR2 YYEEEE. The junction had 7 bases not matched to a gene; V was cut back by 0 bases and J by 4 bases. This CDR3 is 16 amino acids long.